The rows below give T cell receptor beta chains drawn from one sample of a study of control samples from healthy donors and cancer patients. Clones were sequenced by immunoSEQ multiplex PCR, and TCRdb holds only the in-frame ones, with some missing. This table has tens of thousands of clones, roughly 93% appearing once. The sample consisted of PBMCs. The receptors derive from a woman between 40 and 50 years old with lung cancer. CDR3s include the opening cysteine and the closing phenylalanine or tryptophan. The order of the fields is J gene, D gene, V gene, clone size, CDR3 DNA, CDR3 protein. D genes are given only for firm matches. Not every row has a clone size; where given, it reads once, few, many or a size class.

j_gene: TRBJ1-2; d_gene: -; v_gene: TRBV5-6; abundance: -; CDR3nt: TGTGCCAGCAGCTTGGACAGTTCCTTCTATGGCTACACCTTC; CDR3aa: CASSLDSSFYGYTF
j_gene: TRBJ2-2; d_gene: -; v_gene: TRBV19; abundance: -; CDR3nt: TGTGCCACCACGCCAGGTCCCGCCACCGGGGAGCTGTTTTTT; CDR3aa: CATTPGPATGELFF
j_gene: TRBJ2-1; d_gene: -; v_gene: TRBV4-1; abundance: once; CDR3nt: TGCGCCAGCAGCCAAGCGCCCTGGACAAATGGAAATGAGCAGTTCTTC; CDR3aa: CASSQAPWTNGNEQFF
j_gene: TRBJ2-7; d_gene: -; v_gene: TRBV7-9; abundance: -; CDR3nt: TGTGCCAGTGCATGGGGACAAAGCTACGAGCAGTACTTC; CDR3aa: CASAWGQSYEQYF
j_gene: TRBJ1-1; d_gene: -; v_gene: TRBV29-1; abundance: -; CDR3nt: TGCAGCGTCTCGACAGCTGAAGCTTTCTTT; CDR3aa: CSVSTAEAFF
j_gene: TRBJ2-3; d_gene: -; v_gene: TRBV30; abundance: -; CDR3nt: TGTGCCTGGAGATGGGCGGGGACCACAGATACGCAGTATTTT; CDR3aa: CAWRWAGTTDTQYF
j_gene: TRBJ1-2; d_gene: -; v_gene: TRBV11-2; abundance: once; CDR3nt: TGTGCCAGCAGATTTTCCACAGGGCAGGGATATGGCTACACCTTC; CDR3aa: CASRFSTGQGYGYTF
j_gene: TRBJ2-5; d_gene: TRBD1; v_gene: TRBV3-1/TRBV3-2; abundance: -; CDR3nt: TGTGCCAGCAGCCTGAGGACAGGGGGCTACCAAGAGACCCAGTACTTC; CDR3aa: CASSLRTGGYQETQYF
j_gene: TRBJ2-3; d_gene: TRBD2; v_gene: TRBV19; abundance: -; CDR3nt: TGTGCCAGTGGACTAGCGGGGGGAGATACGCAGTATTTT; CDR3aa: CASGLAGGDTQYF
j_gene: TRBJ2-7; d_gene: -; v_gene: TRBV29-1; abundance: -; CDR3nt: TGCAGCGTTCGAGGGGGTTTTGGGGAGCAGTACTTC; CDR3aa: CSVRGGFGEQYF